The 13 T cell receptor beta chains listed next were all sequenced from one sample in a study of T cells in Graves' hyperthyroidism and ophthalmopathy. RNA transcripts were the template for amplifying TCR beta CDR3 regions. With the HTBI primer set, the TCR CDR3 went through a first round of RT-PCR. TCRdb reprocessed the multiplex PCR reads via MiXCR and lists one record per CDR3 protein. This table holds 500,000 to 800,000 distinct CDR3 sequences, 45% found once. The sequenced material came from peripheral blood or thyroid tissue (not recorded which). These receptor sequences come from an adult man with Graves' disease, either hyperthyroidism or ophthalmopathy (not recorded which).

This clonotype was counted only a few times. The chain carries TRBV6-5 and TRBJ1-2; 7 positions agree with TRBD1. J gave up 6 bases and V 5 bases, and 6 bases lay outside the gene matches. The CDR3 has 13 amino acids. Germline CDR1 MNHEY, CDR2 SVGAGI. The CDR3 bases are TGTGCCAGCAGTGGCAGTGGACAGGATGGCTACACCTTC. Translation: CASSGSGQDGYTF.

This clonotype showed up many times. The chain combines TRBV29-1 with TRBJ1-2; 7 bases are a match to TRBD1. J gave up 2 bases and V 3 bases, and 9 bases lay outside the gene matches. This CDR3 region has 15 residues. In germline, CDR1 is SQVTM, CDR2 ANQGSEA. CDR3 coding DNA: TGCAGCGTTGATTCCCCGGGACAGCAGAACTATGGCTACACCTTC. Translating gives CSVDSPGQQNYGYTF.

The chain joins TRBV7-8 to TRBJ1-6, with 7 bases identical to TRBD1. The V gene's germline CDR1 is SGHVS and CDR2 FQNEAQ. V trimming: 10 bases; J trimming: 7 bases; junction bases outside the gene matches: 7. The CDR3 length is 13 residues. CDR3 sequence: CAIRGGQNSPLHF. CDR3 coding DNA: TGTGCCATCCGCGGGGGACAGAATTCACCCCTCCACTTT.

The sample holds a few counts of this clonotype. The chain is built from TRBV7-9 and TRBJ1-6, with D unclear. V lost 3 bases and J lost 5, with 11 bases in between. The CDR3 is 15 amino acids. CDR1 and CDR2 (germline): SEHNR, FQNEAQ (reference sequence). In DNA, the CDR3 is TGTGCCAGCAGCTTCGGGGTCCCAAATAATTCACCCCTCCACTTT. Protein: CASSFGVPNNSPLHF.

The genes are TRBV2 and TRBJ2-5, with 7 nucleotides matching TRBD1. CDR1 and CDR2 from the germline V gene are SNHLY and FYNNEI. The CDR3 spans 15 residues. With 5 bases clipped from V and 5 bases from J, the junction kept 11 bases outside the gene matches. The CDR3 DNA sequence: TGTGCCAGCAGTTTGGGTAGGGGGCGAGGGGAGACCCAGTACTTC. Its translation: CASSLGRGRGETQYF. Full variable domain (remainder filled in from reference TRBV2 and TRBJ2-5): EPEVTQTPSHQVTQMGQEVILRCVPISNHLYFYWYRQILGQKVEFLVSFYNNEISEKSEIFDDQFSVERPDGSNFTLKIRSTKLEDSAMYFCASSLGRGRGETQYFGPGTRLLVL.

This clonotype was seen a handful of times. The rearrangement uses TRBV2 and TRBJ1-4; 9 bases agree with TRBD1. J lost 10 bases, V lost 5 bases, and 11 bases had no gene match. Germline CDR1 SNHLY, CDR2 FYNNEI. CDR3 length: 15 residues. CDR3 sequence reads: CASSPRGQGVGKLFF. The CDR3 DNA reads as TGTGCCAGCAGTCCCAGGGGACAGGGTGTGGGAAAACTGTTTTTT.

V gene TRBV10-3 combines with J gene TRBJ1-4; possible D gene TRBD1, 6 bases. Trimming cost V 0 bases and J 7 bases, with 12 bases left between them. The CDR3 is made up of 15 amino acids. The germline CDR1 and CDR2 sequences are ENHRY and SYGVKD. In DNA form, the CDR3 reads TGTGCCATCAGTGAGTCAGGGGGTGGTAGTGAAAAACTGTTTTTT. Residues: CAISESGGGSEKLFF.

Turning to this clonotype: A read error may be the cause here, since a much bigger clone is one base away. The chain couples TRBV10-3 to TRBJ1-3; D not resolved. V lost 3 bases and J 0 bases, leaving 6 bases between the germline ends. The CDR3 loop spans 14 amino acids. Germline CDR1 ENHRY, CDR2 SYGVKD. CDR3 region: CAISDQDSGNTIYF. CDR3 nucleotide sequence: TGTGCCATCAGTGATCAAGACTCTGGAAACACCATATATTTT.

The J gene is TRBJ2-5, the V gene TRBV20-1, with 12 positions matching TRBD2. The length of the CDR3 is 16 residues. After removal of 6 bases from V and 5 bases from J, the junction contained 13 bases not matched to a gene. Germline V gene data show CDR1 as DFQATT and CDR2 as SNEGSKA (reference sequence). The CDR3 DNA is TGCAGTGCCATCGCCCTAGCGGGGGGGCCGGTCGAGACCCAGTACTTC. The encoded protein is CSAIALAGGPVETQYF.

This clonotype was counted many times. The chain uses TRBV7-2 and TRBJ1-1; possibly TRBD1 for D (6 bases). The CDR3 totals 13 residues. The germline V gene has CDR1 SGHTA and CDR2 FQGNSA. The germline V and J ends were trimmed by 4 bases and 6 bases, with 12 bases remaining between them. Here the CDR3 reads CASSSETGSEAFF. DNA for the CDR3: TGTGCCAGCAGCTCGGAGACAGGCTCTGAAGCTTTCTTT.

This clonotype was picked up one time. This chain joins TRBV4-1 and TRBJ1-1; D gene uncertain. The CDR3 spans 14 residues. The V gene lost 1 base and the J gene lost 8 bases, with 14 bases spanning the gap. CDR1 MGHRA and CDR2 YSYEKL come from the germline V gene. The CDR3 coding sequence is TGCGCCAGCAGCCAAGTCGGAAGCAGACCAGAAGCTTTCTTT. This encodes CASSQVGSRPEAFF.

V is TRBV25-1 and J is TRBJ1-4; TRBD1 might be the D (5 bases). V lost 11 bases, J lost 8 bases, and 12 bases lay in between. Looked up from germline, CDR1 is MGHDK and CDR2 is SYGVNS. This CDR3 is built from 11 residues. CDR3 coding DNA: TGTGCCCCGAGGGGAGGGGAAAAACTGTTTTTT. The encoded protein is CAPRGGEKLFF.

CDR3 sequence: CASSVDDGLEAFF. The CDR3 DNA follows: TGCGCCAGCAGCGTGGACGATGGCCTTGAAGCTTTCTTT. The J gene is TRBJ1-1, the V gene TRBV5-1; D ambiguous. CDR1 and CDR2 from the germline V gene are SGHRS and YFSETQ. Trimming stripped 4 bases from V and 7 bases from J, with 14 bases between. This CDR3 has 13 residues. Combining the CDR3 with reference TRBV5-1 and TRBJ1-1 gives the whole variable domain KAGVTQTPRYLIKTRGQQVTLSCSPISGHRSVSWYQQTPGQGLQFLFEYFSETQRNKGNFPGRFSGRQFSNSRSEMNVSTLELGDSALYLCASSVDDGLEAFFGQGTRLTVV.